A selection of T cell receptor beta chains follows, all from one sample in a study of monozygotic twins with cystic fibrosis. TCRdb keeps only in-frame clones here, not all; method: immunoSEQ multiplex PCR. The sample lists 20,000 to 25,000 clones; less than 98% were seen once. The sequenced material came from blood. The source of these receptors is a girl aged 10 to 17 with cystic fibrosis. CDR3s include the opening cysteine and the closing phenylalanine or tryptophan. Each record gives: clone size, J gene, D gene, V gene, CDR3 DNA, CDR3 protein. A D gene is named only where the DNA matches it firmly. Some rows have no size entry. The others give once, few or many, or a class for an expanded clone.

NA	TRBJ2-3	TRBD2	TRBV27	TGTGCCAGCAGTTCGGGACTAGCGGGCACAGATACGCAGTATTTT	CASSSGLAGTDTQYF
NA	TRBJ1-1	NA	TRBV6-5	TGTGCCAGCAGTGGCGGAGGGAGAAAAGCTTTCTTT	CASSGGGRKAFF
once	TRBJ1-2	TRBD1	TRBV5-4	TGTGCCAGCAGCCAACGGACAGGGACCTTCTATGGCTACACCTTC	CASSQRTGTFYGYTF
NA	TRBJ1-2	NA	TRBV29-1	TGCAGCGGTGGAGGTATCTATGGCTACACCTTC	CSGGGIYGYTF
NA	TRBJ2-2	NA	TRBV11-2	TGTGCCAGCAGTTCTATGCCCTTTTCCGGGGAGCTGTTTTTT	CASSSMPFSGELFF
NA	TRBJ2-7	NA	TRBV2	TGTGCCAGCAGTGAACTGACCGCGGTCCTGGAATCCTTC	CASSELTAVLESF
NA	TRBJ2-1	TRBD2	TRBV30	TGTGCCTGGAGTTGGGGGAGGGCTTTACTCTTGAACAATGAGCAGTTCTTC	CAWSWGRALLLNNEQFF
NA	TRBJ2-3	TRBD2	TRBV7-2	TGTGCCAGCAGCTTAAGACTAGCGGGAGCGGATACGCAGTATTTT	CASSLRLAGADTQYF
NA	TRBJ2-1	NA	TRBV5-4	TGTGCCAGCAGCCTGACAGTTGGCTCCTACAATGAGCAGTTCTTC	CASSLTVGSYNEQFF
NA	TRBJ2-2	NA	TRBV5-1	TGCGCCAGCAGCGAATCCGGGGAGCTGTTTTTT	CASSESGELFF
NA	TRBJ2-7	NA	TRBV2	TGTGCCAGCAGTGGGCAGGGGATGGGCGAGCAGTACTTC	CASSGQGMGEQYF